The 22 T cell receptor beta chains below all came from one sample that was sequenced in a study of shared clonotypes between healthy human individuals. The repertoire was sequenced with immunoSEQ multiplex PCR; TCRdb's copy has only in-frame clones and lacks some. The table shows millions of clones, with roughly 94% occurring only once. The sample comprised naive CD4+ T cells sorted from blood. Subset defined: CD45RA+ positively selected. The receptors were gathered from a man between 18 and 35 years old in good health.

J is TRBJ2-2 and V is TRBV7-2; TRBD2 matches 11 bases. Germline CDR1 reads SGHTA; CDR2 reads FQGNSA. V trimming: 5 bases; J trimming: 5 bases; junction bases outside the gene matches: 7. The CDR3 is made up of 16 amino acids. In nucleotides, the CDR3 is TGTGCCAGCAGCCCCCGTGGACTAGCGGGTACCGGGGAGCTGTTTTTT. Protein product: CASSPRGLAGTGELFF. The whole variable domain, filled in from reference TRBV7-2 and TRBJ2-2, reads GAGVSQSPSNKVTEKGKDVELRCDPISGHTALYWYRQSLGQGLEFLIYFQGNSAPDKSGLPSDRFSAERTGGSVSTLTIQRTQQEDSAVYLCASSPRGLAGTGELFFGEGSRLTVL.

This clone was found once. V is TRBV7-9 and J is TRBJ1-4; D gene unclear. V was trimmed by 2 bases and J by 0 bases, leaving 4 bases between them. CDR1 is SEHNR and CDR2 is FQNEAQ in the germline V gene (reference sequence). The CDR3 has 14 residues. CDR3 in amino acids: CASSLTPTNEKLFF. The CDR3 nucleotides are TGTGCCAGCAGCTTAACCCCAACTAATGAAAAACTGTTTTTT. The full variable domain, completed using reference TRBV7-9 and TRBJ1-4, is DTGVSQNPRHKITKRGQNVTFRCDPISEHNRLYWYRQTLGQGPEFLTYFQNEAQLEKSRLLSDRFSAERPKGSFSTLEIQRTEQGDSAMYLCASSLTPTNEKLFFGSGTQLSVL.

The chain employs TRBV5-1 and TRBJ2-5; 9 bases agree with TRBD1. The germline V gene has CDR1 SGHRS and CDR2 YFSETQ. The CDR3 extends over 14 amino acids. Germline trimming cut 4 bases from V and 5 bases from J; bases unmatched to any gene: 6. The CDR3 nucleotides read TGCGCCAGCAGCGCCGGGACAGGGTCCGAGACCCAGTACTTC. Translated, it gives CASSAGTGSETQYF. Filled out from reference TRBV5-1 and TRBJ2-5, the complete variable domain reads KAGVTQTPRYLIKTRGQQVTLSCSPISGHRSVSWYQQTPGQGLQFLFEYFSETQRNKGNFPGRFSGRQFSNSRSEMNVSTLELGDSALYLCASSAGTGSETQYFGPGTRLLVL.

The rearrangement links TRBV9 to TRBJ2-2; 7 nucleotides match TRBD2. Per the germline V gene, CDR1 is SGDLS and CDR2 is YYNGEE. V lost 3 bases, J lost 6 bases, and 11 bases stayed unmatched. CDR3 size: 16 residues. This chain's CDR3 is CASSARGDRVPGELFF. The DNA for the CDR3 is TGTGCCAGCAGCGCTCGGGGGGATCGGGTGCCCGGGGAGCTGTTTTTT. Based on the CDR3 plus reference TRBV9 and TRBJ2-2, the full variable domain is DSGVTQTPKHLITATGQRVTLRCSPRSGDLSVYWYQQSLDQGLQFLIQYYNGEERAKGNILERFSAQQFPDLHSELNLSSLELGDSALYFCASSARGDRVPGELFFGEGSRLTVL.

The genes are TRBV2 and TRBJ1-2; 7 nucleotides agree with TRBD1. The CDR3 spans 14 residues. CDR1 and CDR2 from the germline V gene are SNHLY and FYNNEI. J was trimmed by 4 bases and V by 7 bases; bases with no gene match: 9. CDR3 loop: CASMLQGTPYGYTF. As DNA, the CDR3 is TGTGCCAGCATGTTACAGGGGACTCCCTATGGCTACACCTTC.

The rearrangement uses TRBV30 and TRBJ2-3; the D gene is possibly TRBD1 (6 bases). V was shortened by 3 bases and J by 2 bases, with 18 bases between the two germline ends. CDR3 length: 16 amino acids. The germline CDR1 and CDR2 sequences are GTSNPN and SVGIG (reference sequence). The CDR3 region is CAWRGKGGRVTDTQYF. CDR3 nucleotide sequence: TGTGCCTGGAGGGGCAAAGGGGGACGGGTCACAGATACGCAGTATTTT. Based on the CDR3 plus reference TRBV30 and TRBJ2-3, the full variable domain is SQTIHQWPATLVQPVGSPLSLECTVEGTSNPNLYWYRQAAGRGLQLLFYSVGIGQISSEVPQNLSASRPQDRQFILSSKKLLLSDSGFYLCAWRGKGGRVTDTQYFGPGTRLTVL.

In nucleotides, the CDR3 is TGCGCCAGCAGCATTGAGAGGGTGTCTGAAGCTTTCTTT. This codes for CASSIERVSEAFF. This chain connects TRBV5-1 to TRBJ1-1; D gene uncertain. V was pared by 4 bases and J by 6 bases, with 13 bases between. This CDR3 comprises 13 residues. The germline gives CDR1 SGHRS, CDR2 YFSETQ.

The chain links TRBV27 to TRBJ2-2, with D unresolved. CDR1 MNHEY and CDR2 SMNVEV come from the germline V gene (reference sequence). V was trimmed by 3 bases and J by 0 bases, leaving 20 bases between them. The CDR3 runs 19 residues. CDR3 coding DNA: TGTGCCAGCAGTTTGGCGGTGCTCTCCTCACCCGCGAACACCGGGGAGCTGTTTTTT. Protein: CASSLAVLSSPANTGELFF.

This clone was seen only once. The V call is TRBV7-9, the J call TRBJ1-3, with 7 bases matching TRBD1. Unmatched junction bases numbered 16, after V lost 6 bases and J lost 5 bases. CDR3 length: 17 amino acids. Germline V gene lookup returns CDR1 SEHNR and CDR2 FQNEAQ (reference sequence). The CDR3 reads CASRRMGDSSFRNTIYF. The CDR3 DNA reads as TGTGCCAGCAGAAGGATGGGGGACAGTTCCTTCAGAAACACCATATATTTT.

The rearrangement uses TRBV6-6 and TRBJ2-7; 8 bases map to TRBD2. This CDR3 spans 14 amino acids. The germline V gene has CDR1 MNHNY and CDR2 SVGAGI (reference sequence). The ends lost 6 bases at V and 3 bases at J; junction bases unmatched: 7. CDR3 nucleotides: TGTGCCAGCAGACACGTTAGCGGGATCTACGAGCAGTACTTC. Protein product: CASRHVSGIYEQYF.

This chain joins TRBV7-2 and TRBJ1-1; D is perhaps TRBD1 (5 bases). CDR1 and CDR2 (germline): SGHTA, FQGNSA. V lost 2 bases, J lost 2 bases, and 12 bases lay in between. The CDR3 has 15 amino acids. The CDR3 DNA is TGTGCCAGCAGCTTATCCCGACAGACAAACACTGAAGCTTTCTTT. This sequence encodes CASSLSRQTNTEAFF. Full variable domain (remainder filled in from reference TRBV7-2 and TRBJ1-1): GAGVSQSPSNKVTEKGKDVELRCDPISGHTALYWYRQSLGQGLEFLIYFQGNSAPDKSGLPSDRFSAERTGGSVSTLTIQRTQQEDSAVYLCASSLSRQTNTEAFFGQGTRLTVV.

V gene TRBV7-9 combines with J gene TRBJ1-2, with 12 nucleotides matching TRBD1. Germline trimming cut 7 bases from V and 7 bases from J; bases unmatched to any gene: 7. There are 14 residues in the CDR3. Looked up from germline, CDR1 is SEHNR and CDR2 is FQNEAQ (reference sequence). CDR3 coding DNA: TGTGCCAGCACCTCGGGGACAGGGGGCCGTGGCTACACCTTC. This encodes CASTSGTGGRGYTF. The complete variable domain, with remaining parts taken from reference TRBV7-9 and TRBJ1-2, reads DTGVSQNPRHKITKRGQNVTFRCDPISEHNRLYWYRQTLGQGPEFLTYFQNEAQLEKSRLLSDRFSAERPKGSFSTLEIQRTEQGDSAMYLCASTSGTGGRGYTFGSGTRLTVV.

The chain is built from TRBV28 and TRBJ1-6; D gene unclear. Germline-derived CDR1 and CDR2 are MDHEN and SYDVKM. CDR3 size: 16 residues. V lost 2 bases, J lost 7 bases, and 15 bases lay in between. Here the CDR3 reads CASSLDWATENSPLHF. DNA of the CDR3: TGTGCCAGCAGTTTAGACTGGGCGACGGAAAATTCACCCCTCCACTTT.

The J gene is TRBJ1-1, the V gene TRBV19; unclear D gene. CDR1 and CDR2 (germline): LNHDA, SQIVND (reference sequence). Trimming removed 3 bases from V and 0 bases from J, with 11 bases in between. The CDR3 sequence is 15 residues long. CDR3 sequence: CASSIPRVLNTEAFF. The CDR3 DNA sequence: TGTGCCAGTAGTATTCCGCGGGTCCTGAACACTGAAGCTTTCTTT.

The chain links TRBV25-1 to TRBJ1-2; no clear D. V was shortened by 5 bases and J by 4 bases, with 14 bases between the two germline ends. Per germline, CDR1 MGHDK and CDR2 SYGVNS. The length of the CDR3 is 14 residues. DNA for the CDR3: TGTGCCAGCAGTCAGGCAGGAGATGTCTATGGCTACACCTTC. Translation: CASSQAGDVYGYTF.

The V call is TRBV10-3, the J call TRBJ1-1; D gene unclear. V was trimmed by 4 bases and J by 7 bases, leaving 10 bases between them. The CDR3 runs 12 residues. Per germline, CDR1 ENHRY and CDR2 SYGVKD. The CDR3 reads CAISADTLEAFF. Written as DNA, the CDR3 is TGTGCCATCAGTGCTGACACTCTTGAAGCTTTCTTT.

This chain links TRBV5-8 with TRBJ2-1, with 7 bases that match TRBD1. The J segment lost 6 bases and the V segment lost 4 bases, leaving 7 bases of the junction unmatched. The CDR3 has 14 amino acids. Germline assignment: CDR1 SGHTS and CDR2 YDEGEE. The CDR3 here is CASSLGQPLNEQFF. The CDR3 coding sequence is TGTGCCAGCAGCCTGGGACAGCCACTCAATGAGCAGTTCTTC.

The chain carries TRBV6-4 and TRBJ1-1; no clear D gene. Trimming stripped 5 bases from V and 2 bases from J, with 9 bases between. The CDR3 has 13 amino acids. In germline, CDR1 is MRHNA, CDR2 SNTAGT. CDR3 region: CASSREENTEAFF. CDR3 sequence (DNA): TGTGCCAGCAGTAGGGAGGAAAACACTGAAGCTTTCTTT.

This clone was seen only once. The rearrangement links TRBV5-6 to TRBJ2-5; D perhaps matches TRBD1 (6 bases). Trimming shortened V by 9 bases and J by 0 bases, and 12 bases separated the two germline ends. This CDR3 comprises 13 residues. The germline CDR1 and CDR2 sequences are SGHDT and YYEEEE. CDR3 DNA sequence: TGTGCCATCCGAGGGACAAACCAAGAGACCCAGTACTTC. Protein: CAIRGTNQETQYF.

V is TRBV4-1 and J is TRBJ2-2, with D possibly called TRBD1 or TRBD2 (5 bases each). The CDR3 sequence is 15 residues long. Trimming stripped 4 bases from V and 4 bases from J, with 13 bases between. The V gene's germline CDR1 is MGHRA and CDR2 YSYEKL. The CDR3 loop reads CASSREGLTTGELFF. As DNA, the CDR3 is TGCGCCAGCAGCCGCGAGGGGCTGACCACCGGGGAGCTGTTTTTT.

This clone has only one observation. The chain links TRBV5-6 to TRBJ2-5; D gene ambiguous. V lost 1 base and J 5 bases, leaving 9 bases between the germline ends. CDR1 and CDR2 (germline): SGHDT, YYEEEE. The CDR3 is 13 residues long. In DNA, the CDR3 is TGTGCCAGCAGCTTGCGGCCGGTTGAGACCCAGTACTTC. Its translation: CASSLRPVETQYF. Based on the CDR3 plus reference TRBV5-6 and TRBJ2-5, the full variable domain is DAGVTQSPTHLIKTRGQQVTLRCSPKSGHDTVSWYQQALGQGPQFIFQYYEEEERQRGNFPDRFSGHQFPNYSSELNVNALLLGDSALYLCASSLRPVETQYFGPGTRLLVL.

This chain joins TRBV6-1 and TRBJ2-3; D is perhaps TRBD1 (5 bases). Germline lookup yields CDR1 MNHNS and CDR2 SASEGT. The CDR3 runs to 13 residues. The CDR3, as DNA: TGTGCGGGGCGGTCTCCAGCCACAGATACGCAGTATTTT. It translates to CAGRSPATDTQYF.